This T cell receptor beta chain was obtained from a study of tumor-infiltrating lymphocytes in primary liver carcinoma. The wider study: Samples had roughly 3.5 to 8 million productive TCRbeta reads, comparable between tissue types.

With respect to this clonotype: What it binds is unknown.

Starting from about 0.5 ug of total RNA, TCR beta cDNA was produced with a primer in the constant region. Libraries for TCR beta were built through three nested multiplex PCR rounds, which together made up a slightly modified ARM-PCR procedure. The opening two PCR rounds, nine to eleven cycles each, paired TRBV1-TRBV30 forward primers with a C-beta reverse primer. TCRdb re-analysed the multiplex PCR reads in MiXCR, keeping a single row per CDR3 protein. The repertoire includes approximately 300,000 distinct CDR3 sequences, about 62% of them detected once, and approximately 9.4% sits in the top ten. In germline, CDR1 is SGHVS, CDR2 FQNEAQ. The ends were cut back, 2 bases at V and 4 bases at J, with 17 bases in the middle. The CDR3 sequence is 16 residues long. Unsorted whole blood served as the source of blood RNA, and germline DNA was extracted as well. Findings and caveats of the study: Tumor tissue displayed a significantly greater top-250-clone fraction than blood (p = 0.039).

This receptor was taken from a middle-aged man with primary liver carcinoma and hepatitis B virus infection. Sequences were obtained from peripheral blood. The rearrangement joins TRBV7-8 to TRBJ2-5, with D possibly being TRBD2 (6 bases). DNA for the CDR3: TGTGCCAGCAGCTTATCGGTGGCGGGATCACGAGAGACCCAGTACTTC. As protein: CASSLSVAGSRETQYF. Full variable domain (outside the CDR3, taken from reference TRBV7-8 and TRBJ2-5): GAGVSQSPRYKVAKRGQDVALRCDPISGHVSLFWYQQALGQGPEFLTYFQNEAQLDKSGLPSDRFFAERPEGSVSTLKIQRTQQEDSAVYLCASSLSVAGSRETQYFGPGTRLLVL.